These 11 T cell receptor beta chains were all obtained from the same sample, sequenced in a study of chemoradiotherapy in HPV16-positive cancers. Libraries were prepared by immunoSEQ multiplex PCR; TCRdb keeps only in-frame clonotypes and omits some of them. Among 9,500 to 15,000 clones listed, roughly 73% were seen once. This specimen was collected from a patient who underwent chemoradiotherapy. The receptors originated from a human donor with HPV-associated anogenital cancer.

The J gene is TRBJ1-5, the V gene TRBV7-2; tentative D call: TRBD1 (6 bases). Germline-derived CDR1 and CDR2 are SGHTA and FQGNSA. This CDR3 contains 15 residues. V lost 2 bases, J lost 6 bases, and 14 bases lay in between. CDR3 amino acids: CASSLRRGAGQPQHF. The CDR3 region has the DNA TGTGCCAGCAGCTTAAGAAGGGGGGCGGGTCAGCCCCAGCATTTT.

This chain joins TRBV19 and TRBJ1-4, with 8 bases aligning to TRBD1. Germline values: CDR1 LNHDA, CDR2 SQIVND (reference sequence). This CDR3 has 14 amino acids. V lost 7 bases to trimming and J lost 4 bases; unmatched junction nucleotides: 5. The CDR3, as DNA: TGTGCCAGTACCGGGACAGGCAATAATGAAAAACTGTTTTTT. Translation gives CASTGTGNNEKLFF.

The V and J genes are TRBV6-5 and TRBJ2-1, with 12 nucleotides matching TRBD2. The V gene end was trimmed by 6 bases and the J gene end by 7 bases; junction bases not matched to a gene: 7. Germline V gene lookup returns CDR1 MNHEY and CDR2 SVGAGI. The CDR3 is made up of 15 amino acids. CDR3: CASSRTSGVFNEQFF. For the CDR3, the DNA is TGTGCCAGCAGCAGGACTAGCGGGGTTTTTAATGAGCAGTTCTTC.

The chain recombines TRBV7-9 with TRBJ1-1; no definite D call. V was pared by 2 bases and J by 0 bases, with 4 bases between. CDR1 and CDR2 from the germline V gene are SEHNR and FQNEAQ (reference sequence). The CDR3 spans 13 residues. This chain's CDR3 is CASSLLMNTEAFF. CDR3 in DNA: TGTGCCAGCAGCTTACTGATGAACACTGAAGCTTTCTTT.

This clone was detected once. This rearrangement joins TRBV19 to TRBJ1-1; D gene ambiguous. V was clipped by 5 bases and J by 4 bases, with 11 bases between them. The germline V gene encodes CDR1 LNHDA and CDR2 SQIVND (reference sequence). The CDR3 length is 13 residues. In DNA, the CDR3 is TGTGCCAGTAGTTGGATGCTGGGCACTGAAGCTTTCTTT. Protein sequence: CASSWMLGTEAFF.

This clone was seen a handful of times. The chain employs TRBV10-3 and TRBJ2-3; maybe TRBD1 (7 bases). Trimming took 6 bases from V and 0 from J, leaving 10 bases between them. Per the germline V gene, CDR1 is ENHRY and CDR2 is SYGVKD. This CDR3 region has 14 residues. CDR3 DNA: TGTGCCATCAGGGCGGGACAGAGCACAGATACGCAGTATTTT. Translated: CAIRAGQSTDTQYF.

The CDR3 is CASQATRNSPLHF. DNA for the CDR3: TGTGCCTCACAAGCGACGCGCAATTCACCCCTCCACTTT. The chain links TRBV6-4 to TRBJ1-6, with unresolved D. CDR1 and CDR2 from the germline V gene are MRHNA and SNTAGT. V lost 11 bases to trimming and J lost 7 bases, with 15 bases between them. The CDR3 consists of 13 residues.

This chain links TRBV5-1 with TRBJ2-2, with D perhaps TRBD2 (6 bases). The germline CDR1 and CDR2 sequences are SGHRS and YFSETQ. Trimming removed 0 bases from V and 4 bases from J, with 13 bases in between. This CDR3 has 16 amino acids. The CDR3 spells CASSLGTMHITGELFF. The CDR3 region has the DNA TGCGCCAGCAGCTTGGGGACTATGCACATCACCGGGGAGCTGTTTTTT. The whole variable domain, filled in from reference TRBV5-1 and TRBJ2-2, reads KAGVTQTPRYLIKTRGQQVTLSCSPISGHRSVSWYQQTPGQGLQFLFEYFSETQRNKGNFPGRFSGRQFSNSRSEMNVSTLELGDSALYLCASSLGTMHITGELFFGEGSRLTVL.

This chain joins TRBV4-1 and TRBJ1-2; 10 nucleotides match TRBD1. The CDR3 loop spans 17 amino acids. Unmatched junction bases numbered 17, after V lost 5 bases and J lost 8 bases. Per germline, CDR1 MGHRA and CDR2 YSYEKL. The CDR3, as DNA: TGCGCCAGCAGCGTAATGGGCAGAGGGACAGGGGTCGAGGGCTACACCTTC. Encoded protein: CASSVMGRGTGVEGYTF.

This clone was recorded a few times. V and J are TRBV6-1 and TRBJ2-6, with TRBD1 identical over 10 bases. The CDR3 covers 15 residues. V dropped 10 bases and J dropped 0; count of bases not matched to a gene: 3. Germline-derived CDR1 and CDR2 are MNHNS and SASEGT. The CDR3 loop is CATGTGASGANVLTF. CDR3 DNA: TGTGCCACTGGGACAGGGGCCTCTGGGGCCAACGTCCTGACTTTC.

The chain uses TRBV28 and TRBJ2-3; D remains ambiguous. CDR3 length: 15 amino acids. The V end was cut by 3 bases, the J end by 6 bases, with 16 bases between. Germline CDR1 is MDHEN and CDR2 is SYDVKM. CDR3 protein: CASSLRSLVPDTQYF. DNA of the CDR3: TGTGCCAGCAGTTTGAGGAGTCTAGTTCCCGATACGCAGTATTTT.